Listed below are T cell receptor beta chains from one sample, sequenced in a study of T cell repertoires in cytomegalovirus infection. TCRdb reprocessed the reads via MiXCR and lists one record per CDR3 protein. The table records just under 550,000 distinct CDR3 sequences, about 26% of them present only once. The sample taken for sequencing was PBMCs. These receptors were obtained from a human donor in good health (CMV status not recorded). Some clones in this sample may be carry-over from other donors' samples. Both conserved end residues are part of each CDR3. D genes are given only for firm matches. For some rows the clone size is stated as once, few or many, or as a class when expanded; others skip it.

v_gene	j_gene	abundance	d_gene	CDR3aa	CDR3nt
TRBV2	TRBJ1-6	.	.	CASEIDNNSPLHF	TGTGCCAGCGAGATAGATAATAATTCACCCCTCCACTTT
TRBV7-2	TRBJ2-5	.	TRBD1	CASSLAGQGWQETQYF	TGTGCCAGCAGCTTAGCGGGACAGGGGTGGCAAGAGACCCAGTACTTC
TRBV4-1	TRBJ2-3	.	TRBD2	CASSQAKGLAGVADTQYF	TGCGCCAGCAGCCAAGCGAAGGGACTAGCGGGAGTGGCAGATACGCAGTATTTT
TRBV11-1	TRBJ2-1	.	TRBD2	CASSATLAGGPIKPREQFF	TGTGCCAGCAGCGCGACACTAGCGGGAGGGCCGATTAAACCCCGTGAGCAGTTCTTC
TRBV29-1	TRBJ2-4	few	TRBD1	CSGGDRVGIQYF	TGCAGCGGAGGGGACAGGGTTGGCATTCAGTACTTC
TRBV7-3	TRBJ1-2	.	.	CASSPSPDYGYTF	TGTGCCAGCAGCCCCTCTCCCGACTATGGCTACACCTTC
TRBV7-9	TRBJ2-1	.	TRBD2	CATSGEGSYNEQFF	TGTGCCACCTCGGGGGAGGGCTCCTACAATGAGCAGTTCTTC
TRBV10-3	TRBJ2-3	.	TRBD2	CAIRPSGESTDTQYF	TGTGCCATCAGGCCGAGCGGGGAAAGCACAGATACGCAGTATTTT
TRBV7-9	TRBJ2-1	many	.	CASAAGTYNEQFF	TGTGCCAGCGCGGCTGGCACCTACAATGAGCAGTTCTTC
TRBV5-1	TRBJ2-7	.	.	CASRDGGDEQYF	TGCGCCAGCCGGGACGGCGGGGACGAGCAGTACTTC
TRBV10-3	TRBJ1-1	few	.	CAISYRVGEEGAFF	TGTGCCATCAGCTACAGGGTTGGGGAAGAGGGAGCTTTCTTT
TRBV23-1	TRBJ2-1	few	.	CASSPYTVIPGANEQFF	TGCGCCAGCAGTCCCTATACAGTGATCCCTGGAGCCAATGAGCAGTTCTTC
TRBV27	TRBJ2-2	.	.	CASSLVSLGTGELFF	TGTGCCAGCAGTTTGGTCTCCCTGGGCACCGGGGAGCTGTTTTTT
TRBV7-9	TRBJ2-1	few	.	CASSSFVGNNEQFF	TGTGCCAGCAGCTCCTTTGTTGGGAACAATGAGCAGTTCTTC
TRBV12-3/TRBV12-4	TRBJ2-3	.	TRBD2	CASSFGTSGRGDTQYF	TGTGCCAGCAGTTTTGGGACTAGCGGCCGTGGGGATACGCAGTATTTT
TRBV12-3/TRBV12-4	TRBJ2-1	few	TRBD2	CASSLGGRAGQFF	TGTGCCAGCAGTTTAGGGGGGAGGGCCGGGCAGTTCTTC
TRBV6-2/TRBV6-3	TRBJ2-1	.	TRBD1	CASSYPTPQGNEQFF	TGTGCCAGCAGTTACCCGACCCCACAGGGGAATGAGCAGTTCTTC
TRBV12-3/TRBV12-4	TRBJ2-5	many	TRBD2	CASTPGGLAGGLLWETQYF	TGTGCCAGCACCCCTGGGGGACTAGCGGGAGGGCTACTGTGGGAGACCCAGTACTTC
TRBV7-2	TRBJ2-1	many	TRBD2	CASSPLAGVSGNEQFF	TGTGCCAGCAGCCCGTTAGCGGGAGTGTCGGGAAATGAGCAGTTCTTC
TRBV7-2	TRBJ2-1	many	.	CASSSRGNEQFF	TGTGCCAGCAGCTCCCGGGGAAATGAGCAGTTCTTC
TRBV28	TRBJ2-1	few	TRBD2	CASSLYRGPATSGSTIEQFF	TGTGCCAGCAGTTTATATCGGGGGCCAGCAACTAGCGGTAGTACAATTGAGCAGTTCTTC
TRBV12-3/TRBV12-4	TRBJ2-3	.	TRBD2	CASRYLGGDTQYF	TGTGCCAGCAGATATCTCGGGGGGGATACGCAGTATTTT
TRBV24-1	TRBJ1-5	.	TRBD1	CATSDGTESNQPQHF	TGTGCCACCAGTGACGGGACAGAAAGCAATCAGCCCCAGCATTTT
TRBV6-1	TRBJ2-1	.	TRBD2	CASSGLAGGTNEQFF	TGTGCCAGCAGTGGACTAGCGGGAGGTACTAATGAGCAGTTCTTC
TRBV30	TRBJ1-4	.	.	CAWSVQGMEKLFF	TGTGCCTGGAGCGTACAGGGTATGGAAAAACTGTTTTTT
TRBV7-2	TRBJ1-2	.	.	CASSLGGANYGYTF	TGTGCCAGCAGCTTAGGGGGGGCTAACTATGGCTACACCTTC
TRBV7-2	TRBJ2-3	many	.	CASSLNSGSWDTQYF	TGTGCCAGCAGCTTGAATAGCGGTTCCTGGGATACGCAGTATTTT
TRBV6-6	TRBJ2-7	few	TRBD2	CASSRAGVGREQYF	TGTGCCAGCAGTCGAGCGGGAGTTGGTCGCGAGCAGTACTTC
TRBV2	TRBJ1-5	.	.	CASSARKGVQPQHF	TGTGCCAGCAGCGCCCGCAAGGGCGTGCAGCCCCAGCATTTT
TRBV19	TRBJ2-1	few	TRBD2	CASSDEREAGGNEQFF	TGTGCCAGTAGTGATGAGCGGGAGGCTGGAGGGAATGAGCAGTTCTTC
TRBV24-1	TRBJ2-1	.	.	CATSHQGFPYNEQFF	TGTGCCACCAGCCATCAGGGTTTCCCCTACAATGAGCAGTTCTTC
TRBV27	TRBJ2-1	.	TRBD2	CASSHRGGLAGSEQFF	TGTGCCAGCAGTCATCGTGGGGGACTAGCGGGAAGTGAGCAGTTCTTC
TRBV12-3/TRBV12-4	TRBJ2-7	few	TRBD2	CASRQAGGPYEQYF	TGTGCCAGCAGACAAGCGGGAGGGCCGTACGAGCAGTACTTC
TRBV7-2	TRBJ1-2	many	TRBD1	CASSSQRGTVYGYTF	TGTGCCAGCAGCTCCCAACGAGGGACAGTCTATGGCTACACCTTC
TRBV27	TRBJ1-2	.	.	CASSLSADPNYGYTF	TGTGCCAGCAGTTTATCGGCCGATCCGAACTATGGCTACACCTTC
TRBV4-3	TRBJ2-2	.	TRBD2	CASSRQGTSGGTGELFF	TGCGCCAGCAGCCGCCAAGGGACTAGCGGGGGCACCGGGGAGCTGTTTTTT
TRBV18	TRBJ1-2	once	.	CASSPLRQINYGYTF	TGTGCCAGCTCACCGCTCCGACAGATAAACTATGGCTACACCTTC
TRBV7-2	TRBJ2-1	.	TRBD2	CASSLIRLAGRGEQFF	TGTGCCAGCAGCTTAATTCGGCTAGCGGGAAGGGGTGAGCAGTTCTTC
TRBV6-1	TRBJ2-2	few	TRBD2	CASRGTSGRAGTGELFF	TGTGCCAGCAGAGGGACTAGCGGGAGGGCCGGCACCGGGGAGCTGTTTTTT
TRBV18	TRBJ2-6	.	TRBD1	CASSPSITGAGANVLTF	TGTGCCAGCTCACCCTCCATCACAGGGGCAGGGGCCAACGTCCTGACTTTC
TRBV6-1	TRBJ1-1	.	.	CASKNYEAFF	TGTGCCAGCAAAAATTACGAAGCTTTCTTT
TRBV5-4	TRBJ2-3	few	TRBD1	CASSLPGQGADTQYF	TGTGCCAGCAGCTTACCGGGACAGGGAGCAGATACGCAGTATTTT
TRBV20-1	TRBJ2-5	.	.	CSARETEVGETQYF	TGCAGTGCTAGAGAAACGGAGGTCGGGGAGACCCAGTACTTC
TRBV19	TRBJ1-2	.	.	CARVPRTYAKPHNYGYTF	TGTGCCAGAGTACCCCGTACTTACGCCAAGCCCCATAACTATGGCTACACCTTC
TRBV12-3/TRBV12-4	TRBJ2-3	few	.	CASSPGTEGDTQYF	TGTGCCAGCAGCCCCGGGACTGAGGGAGATACGCAGTATTTT
TRBV12-3/TRBV12-4	TRBJ2-5	few	.	CASSGGPWETQYF	TGTGCCAGCAGTGGGGGACCGTGGGAGACCCAGTACTTC
TRBV2	TRBJ2-3	.	.	CASSELPGASTDTQYF	TGTGCCAGCAGTGAACTGCCAGGGGCTAGCACAGATACGCAGTATTTT
TRBV4-3	TRBJ2-1	.	.	CASTKWAGGNEQFF	TGCGCCAGCACCAAGTGGGCAGGAGGCAATGAGCAGTTCTTC
TRBV7-2	TRBJ2-3	many	.	CASSLRRTDTQYF	TGTGCCAGCAGCTTACGGCGCACAGATACGCAGTATTTT
TRBV6-1	TRBJ2-1	.	.	CASSELSTRYYNEQFF	TGTGCCAGCAGTGAATTGAGTACTAGATACTACAATGAGCAGTTCTTC
TRBV7-9	TRBJ2-1	few	TRBD1	CASSNRDRGRVAGNEQFF	TGTGCCAGCAGCAACCGGGACAGGGGGCGAGTGGCTGGGAATGAGCAGTTCTTC
TRBV3-1	TRBJ1-1	few	.	CASSPLQASNTEAFF	TGTGCCAGCAGCCCACTACAGGCCTCAAACACTGAAGCTTTCTTT